One sample yielded the 18 T cell receptor beta chains listed below, sequenced in a study of lymphopenia after photon versus proton radiotherapy. Assay: immunoSEQ multiplex PCR; the TCRdb copy retains only in-frame clones and omits some. This table has tens of thousands of clones, roughly 89% appearing once. Sequences were derived from peripheral blood, sampled from a patient treated with proton-based radiotherapy. Receptors were obtained from a woman aged 55-70 years with cholangiocarcinoma. Some clones in this sample may be carry-over from other donors' samples.

A single count supports this clone. This chain uses TRBV11-2 with TRBJ1-1; D is undetermined. The germline V and J ends were trimmed by 4 bases and 7 bases, with 13 bases remaining between them. In germline, CDR1 is SGHAT, CDR2 FQNNGV. CDR3 length: 13 residues. CDR3 bases: TGTGCCAGCAGCTCCCCCCCGGGATTTGAAGCTTTCTTT. Its protein product is CASSSPPGFEAFF. Looking up the rest from reference TRBV11-2 and TRBJ1-1 gives the full variable domain: EAGVAQSPRYKIIEKRQSVAFWCNPISGHATLYWYQQILGQGPKLLIQFQNNGVVDDSQLPKDRFSAERLKGVDSTLKIQPAKLEDSAVYLCASSSPPGFEAFFGQGTRLTVV.

The CDR3 DNA sequence: TGCGCCAGCAGCACTAAGAGTATTGGGGGGCTGAACACTGAAGCTTTCTTT. This gives the protein CASSTKSIGGLNTEAFF. This chain connects TRBV4-1 to TRBJ1-1, with D possibly matching TRBD1 (6 bases). Germline V gene lookup returns CDR1 MGHRA and CDR2 YSYEKL. Trimming removed 5 bases from V and 0 bases from J, with 19 bases in between. This CDR3 region has 17 residues.

CDR3 DNA sequence: TGTGCCAGCACTAGCCCTATGAGCACAGATACGCAGTATTTT. Translation gives CASTSPMSTDTQYF. The chain has TRBV27 and TRBJ2-3; D is perhaps TRBD2 (5 bases). CDR1 and CDR2 from the germline V gene are MNHEY and SMNVEV (reference sequence). CDR3 size: 14 residues. The V end lost 7 bases, the J end lost 0 bases, and 11 bases lay between the germline ends.

V usage is TRBV9 and J usage is TRBJ2-1, with 14 bases aligning to TRBD2. V shed 3 bases and J 0 bases; nucleotides not matched to a gene: 5. The CDR3 has 18 amino acids. Per the germline V gene, CDR1 is SGDLS and CDR2 is YYNGEE. Here the CDR3 reads CASSAGLAGERSYNEQFF. For the CDR3, the DNA is TGTGCCAGCAGCGCGGGACTAGCGGGAGAACGCTCCTACAATGAGCAGTTCTTC. Full variable domain (remainder filled in from reference TRBV9 and TRBJ2-1): DSGVTQTPKHLITATGQRVTLRCSPRSGDLSVYWYQQSLDQGLQFLIQYYNGEERAKGNILERFSAQQFPDLHSELNLSSLELGDSALYFCASSAGLAGERSYNEQFFGPGTRLTVL.

This chain uses TRBV9 with TRBJ2-1; a weak D match, TRBD2 (6 bases). The germline gives CDR1 SGDLS, CDR2 YYNGEE. V dropped 4 bases and J dropped 7 bases, with 21 bases sitting between them. The CDR3 extends over 16 amino acids. For the CDR3, the DNA is TGTGCCAGCAGCCTCACGATCGGCGAGGGAGGTAATGAGCAGTTCTTC. Protein: CASSLTIGEGGNEQFF.

The chain employs TRBV6-5 and TRBJ2-7, with 7 bases aligning to TRBD1. The CDR3 length is 12 residues. The V and J ends lost 6 bases and 2 bases, in that order; junction bases with no gene match: 1. Looked up from germline, CDR1 is MNHEY and CDR2 is SVGAGI. The CDR3 loop is CASRTGPYEQYF. CDR3 sequence (DNA): TGTGCCAGCAGGACAGGGCCCTACGAGCAGTACTTC.

The chain links TRBV5-1 to TRBJ2-2; TRBD1 aligns across 8 bases. The V and J ends lost 3 bases and 7 bases, in that order; junction bases with no gene match: 5. This CDR3 is 14 amino acids long. CDR1 is SGHRS, CDR2 YFSETQ, per germline. This chain's CDR3 is CASSSTGDNGELFF. CDR3 sequence (DNA): TGCGCCAGCAGCTCGACAGGGGATAACGGGGAGCTGTTTTTT.

The V gene is TRBV5-5, the J gene TRBJ2-7; the D is unclear. The CDR3 is 14 residues long. Germline lookup yields CDR1 SGHKS and CDR2 YYEKEE (reference sequence). The V and J ends lost 0 bases and 4 bases respectively, with 11 bases between them. DNA of the CDR3: TGTGCCAGCAGCTTGGGAGGTTTGGGATACGAGCAGTACTTC. Protein: CASSLGGLGYEQYF.

V is TRBV20-1 and J is TRBJ2-3; tentatively, D is TRBD1 or TRBD2 (5 bases each). The germline V and J ends were trimmed by 3 bases and 9 bases, with 7 bases remaining between them. CDR1 is DFQATT, CDR2 SNEGSKA, per germline (reference sequence). This CDR3 contains 10 residues. The CDR3: CSARWGTQYF. The CDR3 region has the DNA TGCAGTGCTAGGTGGGGGACGCAGTATTTT.

The chain has TRBV7-8 and TRBJ2-1; D is perhaps TRBD2 (6 bases). V lost 5 bases and J 9 bases, leaving 8 bases between the germline ends. Germline V gives CDR1 SGHVS, CDR2 FQNEAQ. The CDR3 runs 11 residues. CDR3 sequence (DNA): TGTGCCAGCAGCAGGAGGGTTGAGCAGTTCTTC. Translation: CASSRRVEQFF.

The chain employs TRBV18 and TRBJ1-6; D not resolved. V lost 3 bases and J 5 bases, leaving 11 bases between the germline ends. The CDR3 has 15 amino acids. Germline V gene lookup returns CDR1 KGHSH and CDR2 LQKENI. CDR3 coding DNA: TGTGCCAGCTCACCTGGGGAGGGAAATAATTCACCCCTCCACTTT. It is translated as CASSPGEGNNSPLHF. The entire variable domain, with the rest obtained from reference TRBV18 and TRBJ1-6, is as follows: NAGVMQNPRHLVRRRGQEARLRCSPMKGHSHVYWYRQLPEEGLKFMVYLQKENIIDESGMPKERFSAEFPKEGPSILRIQQVVRGDSAAYFCASSPGEGNNSPLHFGNGTRLTVT.

The chain combines TRBV25-1 with TRBJ2-5, with TRBD1 matching over 11 bases. The CDR3 covers 16 residues. J lost 5 bases, V lost 3 bases, and 8 bases had no gene match. Germline-derived CDR1 and CDR2 are MGHDK and SYGVNS. Here the CDR3 reads CASSEWTGGDLETQYF. The CDR3 DNA reads as TGTGCCAGCAGTGAGTGGACAGGGGGCGACTTGGAGACCCAGTACTTC.

The gene calls are TRBV5-6 and TRBJ2-5, with D perhaps TRBD1 (5 bases). The CDR3 has 14 residues. V was trimmed by 4 bases and J by 1 base, leaving 11 bases between them. Germline lookup yields CDR1 SGHDT and CDR2 YYEEEE. The CDR3 DNA is TGTGCCAGCAGCGAACAGGCTACCCAAGAGACCCAGTACTTC. Translating it yields CASSEQATQETQYF.

The chain is built from TRBV6-1 and TRBJ2-7, with D perhaps matching TRBD2 (7 bases). Per the germline V gene, CDR1 is MNHNS and CDR2 is SASEGT. The CDR3 covers 14 residues. The V gene lost 4 bases and the J gene lost 3 bases, with 13 bases spanning the gap. The CDR3, as DNA: TGTGCCAGCAGTGTAGGGGGAGGGAACTACGAGCAGTACTTC. Amino acid sequence: CASSVGGGNYEQYF.

The V call is TRBV13, the J call TRBJ2-3; D uncertain. The CDR3 loop spans 15 amino acids. Between the trimmed V and J ends, which lost 5 bases and 3 bases, there was a span of 15 bases. Looked up from germline, CDR1 is PRHDT and CDR2 is FYEKMQ (reference sequence). The chain's CDR3 is CASSRSGLGTDTQYF. The CDR3 DNA reads TGTGCCAGCAGCCGAAGTGGCCTGGGTACAGATACGCAGTATTTT.

The gene calls are TRBV12-5 and TRBJ2-3; 10 nucleotides agree with TRBD2. V lost 5 bases and J lost 6; bases outside the gene matches: 14. CDR3 length: 17 residues. Germline assignment: CDR1 LGHNT and CDR2 FRNRAP. The CDR3 loop is CASGPAPSSGGPDTQYF. The DNA for the CDR3 is TGTGCTAGTGGTCCGGCCCCATCTAGCGGGGGCCCCGATACGCAGTATTTT.

This clone was seen repeatedly, ten times or more. The chain recombines TRBV7-9 with TRBJ2-2; no definite D call. Trimming shortened V by 8 bases and J by 10 bases, and 11 bases separated the two germline ends. Germline CDR1 is SEHNR and CDR2 is FQNEAQ (reference sequence). The CDR3 has 11 amino acids. CDR3 nucleotide sequence: TGTGCCAGCGCCTTAGGTCCGGAGCTGTTTTTT. It translates to CASALGPELFF.

This chain uses TRBV7-6 with TRBJ2-3; D is ambiguous. Germline CDR1 SGHVS, CDR2 FNYEAQ. This CDR3 spans 16 amino acids. V was cut by 1 base and J by 3 bases, with 14 bases left in between. CDR3 sequence: CASSLVSARRTDTQYF. The CDR3 coding sequence is TGTGCCAGCAGCTTAGTATCGGCAAGGCGGACAGATACGCAGTATTTT.